This TCR beta chain was sequenced in a study of T cell responses to AZD1222 COVID-19 vaccine. Trimming removed 2 bases from V and 6 bases from J, with 10 bases in between. The CDR3 is 13 residues long. Per germline, CDR1 GTSNPN and CDR2 SVGIG (reference sequence). Sequenced by immunoSEQ multiplex PCR; TCRdb stores in-frame clones only, minus some. The sample lists around 130,000 clones, about 93% seen once, with 0.9% to 0.95% in the top ten. The chain combines TRBV30 with TRBJ2-2; D call uncertain. This TCR came from an adult in good health. Sequenced material: peripheral blood, taken on day 0 of AZD1222 vaccination. Here the CDR3 reads CAWSPALAGELFF. The CDR3 bases are TGTGCCTGGAGTCCGGCTCTTGCCGGGGAGCTGTTTTTT.